This TCR beta chain is from a study of STAT3 mutations in large granular lymphocyte leukemia. Study summary: Roughly half of the longitudinally sequenced T-LGLL patients carried detectable canonical activating STAT3 mutations.

Looked up from germline, CDR1 is LNHDA and CDR2 is SQIVND (reference sequence). The junction had 7 bases not matched to a gene; V was cut back by 10 bases and J by 9 bases. This CDR3 has 12 amino acids. Repertoires were generated with immunoSEQ multiplex PCR, while TCRdb's copy carries only in-frame clones and drops some. The table shows roughly 10,000 clones, with nearly 90% occurring only once. Regarding this clone: The antigen remains unidentified.

Study observations and caveats: In T-cell large granular lymphocyte leukemia, about half of patients showed multiple immunodominant subclonotypes. Variable sampling intervals and differing treatment regimens complicated linking therapy response to TCR clonal burden changes. In some patients, a small highly pathogenic clone possibly went undetected. Samples missed the first appearance of the clone.

The chain recombines TRBV19 with TRBJ2-2, with TRBD2 matching 8 bases. Material: peripheral blood mononuclear cells. The receptor was isolated from a man aged 60 to 69 with T-cell large granular lymphocyte leukemia. Some clones in this sample may be carry-over from other donors' samples. The CDR3 sequence is CATLAGHRELFF. CDR3 DNA sequence: TGTGCCACCCTAGCGGGCCACCGGGAGCTGTTTTTT.